This T cell receptor beta chain is from a study of beta chain features in type 1 diabetes. Study conclusions and caveats: Junctions at VDJ sites from type 1 diabetes patients had fewer insertions and more deletions. Overrepresentation of cells with high TCR expression could result from cDNA sequencing.

V was cut by 3 bases and J by 3 bases, with 9 bases left in between. Germline V gene lookup returns CDR1 KGHSH and CDR2 LQKENI. The CDR3 contains 13 residues. This clone was observed at least ten times. Its antigen remains unidentified. cDNA synthesis used the whole RNA isolate, giving expressed TCRB sequences. The assay was immunoSEQ multiplex PCR, and TCRdb's table has in-frame clones only and misses some. In the table there are about 240,000 clones, 25% to 35% of which are singletons. Staining for CD45RO/CCR7/CD25/CD127/CD95/CD27 allowed sorting of CD4+ naive, central memory, regulatory and stem cell-like memory cells.

This chain joins TRBV18 and TRBJ2-7; no definite D call. Material for sequencing was central memory CD4+ T cells from blood. This receptor was taken from a man aged 30-40 years in good health. CDR3 in amino acids: CASSPAPGYEQYF. The CDR3 nucleotides are TGTGCCAGCTCACCTGCACCTGGCTACGAGCAGTACTTC.